What follows describes a single T cell receptor beta chain. The record originates from a study of patients and donors after allogeneic stem cell transplantation. Germline loops: CDR1 SSHAT, CDR2 FNYEAQ (reference sequence). V was cut by 11 bases and J by 7 bases, with 15 bases left in between. The CDR3 consists of 12 residues. TCRdb reprocessed the RT-PCR reads with MiXCR, giving one entry per CDR3 protein. The repertoire consists of approximately 430,000 distinct CDR3 sequences, with 16% occurring once and the leading ten covering about 7%. This TCR derives from a human donor who was either an allogeneic HSCT recipient or a stem cell or donor lymphocyte infusion donor (not recorded which). It is not recorded whose cells these are; they may come from a transplant donor. The sequencing input was blood, either unsorted or a sorted T cell fraction (not recorded which). The rearrangement uses TRBV7-7 and TRBJ2-1; D is undetermined. CDR3 protein: CAGPGEGNEQFF. DNA for the CDR3: TGTGCCGGACCCGGAGAAGGGAATGAGCAGTTCTTC.